This TCR beta chain was observed in a study of metastatic and nonmetastatic thyroid tumors. Looking at the study overall: Peripheral blood and tumor or nodule samples from malignant and benign thyroid patients were compared.

This clone was counted at least ten times. Its cognate antigen is unknown. No patient received treatment before thyroid surgery. Germline assignment: CDR1 DFQATT and CDR2 SNEGSKA (reference sequence). Trimming at V came to 0 bases and at J to 0 bases, leaving 11 bases not matched to a gene. This CDR3 is built from 18 residues. Authors' processing steps: The authors used CDR3 differences across clinicopathological groups to build a distant-metastasis classifier for papillary thyroid cancer. TCRdb re-called the PCR reads with MiXCR. TCRdb's processing, not the study's, gives the V and J calls here. The table lists more than 14,000 clones, 20% to 30% of them singletons. Whole-study findings and limits: Within blood and tumor, benign nodules reportedly had significantly lower TCR beta diversity than malignant thyroid tumors did.

The chain links TRBV20-1 to TRBJ1-1; TRBD1 agrees at 9 bases. The receptor comes from a female donor with papillary thyroid cancer or a benign thyroid nodule (not recorded which). Some clones in this sample may be carry-over from other donors' samples. The sample comprised tumor tissue. CDR3 region: CSARDALLQGAMNTEAFF. The CDR3 DNA reads TGCAGTGCTAGAGATGCTTTATTACAGGGGGCGATGAACACTGAAGCTTTCTTT.